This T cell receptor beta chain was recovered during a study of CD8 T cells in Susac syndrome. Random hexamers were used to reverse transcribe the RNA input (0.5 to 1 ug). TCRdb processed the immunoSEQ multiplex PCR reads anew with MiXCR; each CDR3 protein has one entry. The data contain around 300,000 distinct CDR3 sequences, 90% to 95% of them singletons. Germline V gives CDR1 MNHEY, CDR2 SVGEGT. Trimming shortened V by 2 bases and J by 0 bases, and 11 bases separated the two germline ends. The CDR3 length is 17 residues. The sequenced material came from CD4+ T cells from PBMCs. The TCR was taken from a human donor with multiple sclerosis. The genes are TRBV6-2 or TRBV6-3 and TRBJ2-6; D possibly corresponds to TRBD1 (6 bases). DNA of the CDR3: TGTGCCAGCAGTTACCAGGGGTGGAGCTCTGGGGCCAACGTCCTGACTTTC. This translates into CASSYQGWSSGANVLTF.